This TCR beta chain was recorded in a study of blood T cell repertoires in COVID-19. Overall study context: Whether acute or convalescent, the COVID-19 samples came from the United States, Italy and Spain. PBMCs, B-cell-depleted T cells, or T cells were the source of the cDNA or gDNA that made up the material.

Original data processing: Amplifying reference gene primers gave estimates of nucleated cell counts. Assay used: immunoSEQ multiplex PCR; TCRdb lists only in-frame clones, some missing. That table supplies the V and J calls and clone size; D and trimming were determined from the DNA. Of 250,000 to 350,000 clones listed, around 89% were seen once; the top ten hold under 4.5%. The clonotype originates from a woman aged 50 to 60 with active or convalescent COVID-19. Sequencing was done on a sample of peripheral blood.

This CDR3 reads CASSVRAGLTGELFF. CDR3 sequence (DNA): TGTGCCAGCAGCGTTCGAGCGGGCCTCACCGGGGAGCTGTTTTTT. The rearrangement uses TRBV9 and TRBJ2-2, with D possibly matching TRBD2 (6 bases). Trimming removed 2 bases at V and 4 bases at J, with 12 bases between. CDR3 length: 15 residues. The germline CDR1 and CDR2 sequences are SGDLS and YYNGEE.